The sequence of this T cell receptor beta chain was determined in a study of blood T cell repertoires in COVID-19. As for the study in general: Spain, Italy and the United States supplied samples that represented acute and convalescent COVID-19. In each case, the material was cDNA or gDNA derived from T cells, B-cell-depleted T cells, or PBMCs.

How the authors handled the data: Quantification of nucleated cells was approximated via reference gene primer amplification. Clones were read by immunoSEQ multiplex PCR, and TCRdb kept only the in-frame ones, dropping some. From that table come the V and J calls and clone size; the DNA was used to work out D and trimming. In the table there are around 160,000 clones, approximately 75% of which are singletons. This clone has at least ten counts. Sequenced material: peripheral blood. This clonotype was sampled from a human donor in a cohort sampled during active COVID-19.

The CDR3 bases are TGTGCCAGCAGCCAAGAGGAGGGAGAGTCCTACGAGCAGTACTTC. Protein: CASSQEEGESYEQYF. J is TRBJ2-7 and V is TRBV4-2, with D possibly being TRBD2 (6 bases). Per germline, CDR1 LGHNA and CDR2 YNFKEQ. CDR3 size: 15 residues. Trimming cost V 0 bases and J 1 base, with 10 bases left between them.